Listed below are T cell receptor beta chains from one sample, sequenced in a study of post-analysis software for immune sequencing data. In TCRdb, the PCR reads were re-called with MiXCR into one record per CDR3 protein. The table records roughly 650,000 distinct CDR3 sequences, 55% to 60% of them present only once. The sequencing sample was made of blood. The receptors were sampled from a girl aged 2 to 9 with multiple sclerosis. Each CDR3 is given with its conserved first and last residue. D genes are given only for firm matches. Clone sizes are given selectively: once, few, many, or a class where the clone is expanded.

size: NA
J: TRBJ2-5
V: TRBV4-3
D: NA
DNA: TGCGCCAGCAGCCAATTCTATGGGGGCGCACTTCTCGGAGAGACCCAGTACTTC
CDR3: CASSQFYGGALLGETQYF

size: few
J: TRBJ1-2
V: TRBV10-3
D: TRBD1
DNA: TGTGCCATCTGGACAGGGGACGGCTACACCTTC
CDR3: CAIWTGDGYTF

size: NA
J: TRBJ2-1
V: TRBV20-1
D: NA
DNA: TGCAGTGCTAGAGATCCAGCTATGTTGGACTACAATGAGCAGTTCTTC
CDR3: CSARDPAMLDYNEQFF

size: once
J: TRBJ1-1
V: TRBV12-3/TRBV12-4
D: NA
DNA: TGTGCCAGCAGTTTAGCGGTCGGGGGGGGCGACACTGAAGCTTTCTTT
CDR3: CASSLAVGGGDTEAFF

size: few
J: TRBJ2-7
V: TRBV29-1
D: TRBD2
DNA: TGCAGCGTTGCAGTGGCGGGAGGGGGAAAGCAGTACTTC
CDR3: CSVAVAGGGKQYF

size: few
J: TRBJ2-1
V: TRBV15
D: NA
DNA: TGTGCCACCAGCAGAGGTCGGGCAGGGCTAGGGCTTTACAATGAGCAGTTCTTC
CDR3: CATSRGRAGLGLYNEQFF

size: once
J: TRBJ2-2
V: TRBV10-2
D: NA
DNA: TGCGCCAGCAGTGTCCTGGGCGGGGAACTGTTTTTT
CDR3: CASSVLGGELFF

size: NA
J: TRBJ1-6
V: TRBV20-1
D: TRBD1
DNA: TGCAGTGCAGACAGGGTCTCAGATTCGTATAATTCACCCCCCCACTTT
CDR3: CSADRVSDSYNSPPHF

size: few
J: TRBJ1-2
V: TRBV6-1
D: NA
DNA: TGTGCCAGCAGTGAACGAAGGGGCGGATATGGCTACACCTTC
CDR3: CASSERRGGYGYTF

size: NA
J: TRBJ2-1
V: TRBV10-3
D: NA
DNA: TGTGCCATCAGTCCCTACGACCGAAATGAGCAGTTCTTC
CDR3: CAISPYDRNEQFF

size: NA
J: TRBJ1-1
V: TRBV5-1
D: NA
DNA: TGCGCCAGCGATCTTCCGCTCTGGAACACTGAAGCTTTCTTT
CDR3: CASDLPLWNTEAFF

size: NA
J: TRBJ2-3
V: TRBV7-9
D: TRBD1
DNA: TGTGCCAGCCCGCCCGAGACAGGGTCGATCGCAGATACGCAGTATTTT
CDR3: CASPPETGSIADTQYF

size: few
J: TRBJ1-5
V: TRBV29-1
D: NA
DNA: TGCAGCGTAAGTTATAGCAATCAGCCCCAGCATTTT
CDR3: CSVSYSNQPQHF

size: few
J: TRBJ2-3
V: TRBV6-5
D: TRBD1
DNA: TGTGCCAGCAGTTGGGGACAGGCAGATACGCAGTATTTT
CDR3: CASSWGQADTQYF

size: NA
J: TRBJ1-1
V: TRBV12-3/TRBV12-4
D: NA
DNA: TGTGCCAGCAGTTTTGGGGGCGTTGTAGAGCCCACTGAAGCTTTCTTT
CDR3: CASSFGGVVEPTEAFF

size: NA
J: TRBJ2-3
V: TRBV5-1
D: TRBD2
DNA: TGCGCCAGCAGCCCGCTAGCGGGAGAGGTGACAGATACGCAGTATTTT
CDR3: CASSPLAGEVTDTQYF

size: NA
J: TRBJ1-2
V: TRBV7-9
D: TRBD1
DNA: TGTGCCAGCAGCCCCAGGGACAGGGGATTTTATGGCTACACCTTC
CDR3: CASSPRDRGFYGYTF

size: few
J: TRBJ1-1
V: TRBV7-9
D: TRBD1
DNA: TGTGCCAGCAGCGGACAGGGGGCTCTTAACACTGAAGCTTTCTTT
CDR3: CASSGQGALNTEAFF

size: NA
J: TRBJ2-3
V: TRBV20-1
D: NA
DNA: TGCAGTGCTAGAGGGGCTGGACAGACAGATACGCAGTATTTT
CDR3: CSARGAGQTDTQYF

size: NA
J: TRBJ1-5
V: TRBV2
D: NA
DNA: TGTGCCAGCAGTGAAGCGAGTCGGAATCAGCCCCAGCATTTT
CDR3: CASSEASRNQPQHF

size: NA
J: TRBJ2-3
V: TRBV12-3/TRBV12-4
D: TRBD2
DNA: TGTGCCAGCTCTCTCGGGAGGTCCCGCGCAGATACGCAATATTTT
CDR3: CASSLGRSRADTQYF

size: few
J: TRBJ2-7
V: TRBV12-5
D: NA
DNA: TGTGCTAGTGGTTTGGCCGGGGACGGCTACGAGCAGTACTTC
CDR3: CASGLAGDGYEQYF

size: few
J: TRBJ1-2
V: TRBV29-1
D: NA
DNA: TGCAGCGTTGCCTCGACAGCTAGCAACTATGGCTACACCTTC
CDR3: CSVASTASNYGYTF

size: once
J: TRBJ2-3
V: TRBV6-6
D: TRBD2
DNA: TGTGCCAGCACTGGGTCTAGCGGCTACACAGATACGCAGTATTTT
CDR3: CASTGSSGYTDTQYF

size: NA
J: TRBJ2-7
V: TRBV20-1
D: NA
DNA: TGCAGTACTAAAAGCGGGGACAGCTACGAGCAGTACTTC
CDR3: CSTKSGDSYEQYF

size: NA
J: TRBJ2-5
V: TRBV20-1
D: NA
DNA: TGCAGTGCTAGATCTCCGATGGGGGGCGAGACCCAGTACTTC
CDR3: CSARSPMGGETQYF

size: NA
J: TRBJ2-3
V: TRBV12-3/TRBV12-4
D: NA
DNA: TGTGCCAGCAGTTTGTGGGGGGACCCCTTCGCAGATACGCAGTATTTT
CDR3: CASSLWGDPFADTQYF

size: NA
J: TRBJ1-1
V: TRBV20-1
D: NA
DNA: TGCAGTGCTAGGGGACGAGAGGTTTTGGCTTTCTTT
CDR3: CSARGREVLAFF